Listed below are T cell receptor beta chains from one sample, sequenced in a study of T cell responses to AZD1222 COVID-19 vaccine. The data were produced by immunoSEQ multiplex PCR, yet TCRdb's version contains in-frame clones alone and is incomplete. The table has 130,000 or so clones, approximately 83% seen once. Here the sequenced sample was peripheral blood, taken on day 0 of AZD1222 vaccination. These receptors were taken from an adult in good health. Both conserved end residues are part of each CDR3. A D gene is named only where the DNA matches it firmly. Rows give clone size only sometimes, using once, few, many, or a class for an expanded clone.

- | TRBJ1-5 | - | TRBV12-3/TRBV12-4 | TGTGCCAGCAGTTTTACAGTTAATCAGCCCCAGCATTTT | CASSFTVNQPQHF
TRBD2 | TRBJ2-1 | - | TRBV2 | TGTGCCAGCAGTGGGGGAGGGAGGCAAAGGCAGTTCTTC | CASSGGGRQRQFF
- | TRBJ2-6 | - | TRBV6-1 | TGTGCCAGCAGTGACGGCGGAACTGGGGCCAACGTCCTGACTTTC | CASSDGGTGANVLTF
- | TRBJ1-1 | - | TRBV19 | TGTGCCAGTAGTCACAGGGCATTGCGGGGCACTGAAGCTTTCTTT | CASSHRALRGTEAFF
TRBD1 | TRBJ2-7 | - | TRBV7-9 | TGTGCCAGCAGCTCAACCCGGGACAGGGTTTCCTACGAGCAGTACTTC | CASSSTRDRVSYEQYF
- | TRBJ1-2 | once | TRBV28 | TGTGCCAGCAGTTTAGGTCCGAACTATGGCTACACCTTC | CASSLGPNYGYTF
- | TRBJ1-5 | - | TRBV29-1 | TGCAGCGTTGAAGTTTACGCTAGCGGGCCCCAGCATTTT | CSVEVYASGPQHF
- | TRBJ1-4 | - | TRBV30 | TGTGCCTGGACGAGGACGAATAATGAAAAACTGTTTTTT | CAWTRTNNEKLFF
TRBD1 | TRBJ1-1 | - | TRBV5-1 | TGCGCCAGCAGCTCGACAGGGGGGAACACTGAAGCTTTCTTT | CASSSTGGNTEAFF
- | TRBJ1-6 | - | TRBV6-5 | TGTGCCAGCAGTTACGGATCTAATTCACCCCTCCACTTT | CASSYGSNSPLHF
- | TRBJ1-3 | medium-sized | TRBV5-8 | TGTGCCAGCAGCCCCCCCCGGGGGAACTCTGGAAACACCATATATTTT | CASSPPRGNSGNTIYF
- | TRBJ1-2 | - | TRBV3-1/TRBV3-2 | TGTGCCAGCAGCGAACAGGTCACCACGGGCTACACCTTC | CASSEQVTTGYTF
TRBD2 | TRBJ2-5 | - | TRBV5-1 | TGCGCCAGCAGCTTGACTAGCGGCCAAGAGACCCAGTACTTC | CASSLTSGQETQYF
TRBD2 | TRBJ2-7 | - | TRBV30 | TGTGCCGGGACTAGCGGGGACCCTAAGCAGTACTTC | CAGTSGDPKQYF
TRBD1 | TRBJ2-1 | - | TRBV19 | TGTGCCAGTAGCAGACAATCCGGGACAGCGTACAATGAGCAGTTCTTC | CASSRQSGTAYNEQFF
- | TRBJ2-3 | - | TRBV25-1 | TGTGCCAGCAGAGCCCCGACAGATACGCAGTATTTT | CASRAPTDTQYF
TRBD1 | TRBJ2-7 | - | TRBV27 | TGTGCCAGGGGACAGGGACTCGAGCAGTACTTC | CARGQGLEQYF
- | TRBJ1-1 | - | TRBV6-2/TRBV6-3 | TGTGCCAGCAGTTACATAGGGATGACTGAAGCTTTCTTT | CASSYIGMTEAFF
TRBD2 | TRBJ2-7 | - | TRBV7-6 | TGTGCCAGCAGCTCCCCACTAGCGGGACAGGACGAGCAGTACTTC | CASSSPLAGQDEQYF
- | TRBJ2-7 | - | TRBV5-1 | TGCGCCAGCAGCTTGGTAATGGGAGAAACGTCCTACGAGCAGTACTTC | CASSLVMGETSYEQYF
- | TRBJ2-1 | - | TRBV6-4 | TGTGCCAGCAGTCCGGTGGGCGGAGACTACAATGAGCAGTTCTTC | CASSPVGGDYNEQFF
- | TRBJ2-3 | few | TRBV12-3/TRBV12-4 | TGTGCCAGCAGTCCGGGGCGAGGTACGCAGTATTTT | CASSPGRGTQYF
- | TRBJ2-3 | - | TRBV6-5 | TGTGCCAGCAGTTTGTCGAATACGCAGTATTTT | CASSLSNTQYF
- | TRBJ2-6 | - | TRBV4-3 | TGCGCCAGCAGCTCCGGGGCCTACTCTGGGGCCAACGTCCTGACTTTC | CASSSGAYSGANVLTF
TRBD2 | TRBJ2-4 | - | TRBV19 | TGTGCCAGTAGTATTTCCCCCCCCTCATGGAGCGGGGGACGGGCCAAAAACATTCAGTACTTC | CASSISPPSWSGGRAKNIQYF
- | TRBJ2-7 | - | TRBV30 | TGTGCCTGGAGTGGTAGGGACGAGCAGTACTTC | CAWSGRDEQYF
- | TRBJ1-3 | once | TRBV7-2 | TGTGCCAGCAGCTTAACAGGAGACTCTGGAAACACCATATATTTT | CASSLTGDSGNTIYF
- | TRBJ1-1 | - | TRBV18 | TGTGCCAGCTCACCACCCAGTAGTAAGGGGAACACTGAAGCTTTCTTT | CASSPPSSKGNTEAFF
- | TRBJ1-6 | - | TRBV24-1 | TGTGCCACCCGAGACACCTCCAATTCACCCCTCCACTTT | CATRDTSNSPLHF
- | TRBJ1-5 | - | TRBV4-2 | TGTGCCAGCAGCCAAGAAATGGGTGACACCTATCAGCCCCAGCATTTT | CASSQEMGDTYQPQHF
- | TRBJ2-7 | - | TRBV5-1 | TGCGCCAGCAGCTTGACAGGAGAACCCTACGAGCAGTACTTC | CASSLTGEPYEQYF
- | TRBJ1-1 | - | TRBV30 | TGTGCCTGGACCGTGAACACTGAAGCTTTCTTT | CAWTVNTEAFF
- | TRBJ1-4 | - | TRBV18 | TGTGCCAGCTCACGGGGGGGCAATGAAAAACTGTTTTTT | CASSRGGNEKLFF
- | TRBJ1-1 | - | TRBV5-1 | TGCGCCAGCAGCCCGACCCTGAACACTGAAGCTTTCTTT | CASSPTLNTEAFF
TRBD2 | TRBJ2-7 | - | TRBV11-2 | TGTGCCAGCAGCTCCATTAGCGGGAGCTACGAGCAGTACTTC | CASSSISGSYEQYF
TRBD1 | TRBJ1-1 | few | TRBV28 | TGTGCCAGCAGCCAAGGACAGGGGTCTTTCTTT | CASSQGQGSFF
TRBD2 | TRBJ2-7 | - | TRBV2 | TGTGCCAGCAGTGAAGGTGGCGGGAGGGCCCTCGAGCAGTACTTC | CASSEGGGRALEQYF
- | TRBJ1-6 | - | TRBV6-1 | TGTGCCAGCAGTTTCCCGCCAGGGGAGAATTCACCCCTCCACTTT | CASSFPPGENSPLHF
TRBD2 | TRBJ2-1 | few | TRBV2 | TGTGCCAGCACAGACCTAGCGGGAGGGGTCAATGAGCAGTTCTTC | CASTDLAGGVNEQFF
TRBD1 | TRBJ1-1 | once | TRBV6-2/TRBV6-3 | TGTGCCAGCAGTTTCCTGCATCGACAGGGGGATGCTTTCTTT | CASSFLHRQGDAFF
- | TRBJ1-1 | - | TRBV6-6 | TGTGCCAGCACACCCTTTGGGTGGGGTGAAGCTTTCTTT | CASTPFGWGEAFF
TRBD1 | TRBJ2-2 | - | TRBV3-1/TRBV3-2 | TGTGCCAGCAACCCGGGCCCGGGACAGGGGGACGGGGAGCTGTTTTTT | CASNPGPGQGDGELFF
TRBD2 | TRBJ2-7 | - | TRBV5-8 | TGTGCCAGCAGCTTTAGCGGGAGCAGGTACGAGCAGTACTTC | CASSFSGSRYEQYF
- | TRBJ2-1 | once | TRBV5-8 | TGTGCCAGCAGCCATAGGCTTAAGGCAGGTAATGAGCAGTTCTTC | CASSHRLKAGNEQFF
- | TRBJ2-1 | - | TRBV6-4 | TGTGCCAGCAGTGACTCTGGGGGAAGGGGGTCCTACAATGAGCAGTTCTTC | CASSDSGGRGSYNEQFF
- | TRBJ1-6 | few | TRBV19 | TGTGCCACCTCCTTCATGAGCTCCTATAATTCACCCCTCCACTTT | CATSFMSSYNSPLHF
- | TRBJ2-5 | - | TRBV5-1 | TGCGCCAGCAGCTTGGAGGGGCGTCAAGAGACCCAGTACTTC | CASSLEGRQETQYF
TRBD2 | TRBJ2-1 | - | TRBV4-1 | TGCGCCAGCAGCCAACCGACTAGCGGGGTCTACAATGAGCAGTTCTTC | CASSQPTSGVYNEQFF
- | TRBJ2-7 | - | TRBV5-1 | TGCGCCAGCAGCTTATGGGACACGGACCGTGAGCAGTACTTC | CASSLWDTDREQYF
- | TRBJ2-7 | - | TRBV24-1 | TGTGCCACCAGTGAGGCAGGGTTGACCCACGAGCAGTACTTC | CATSEAGLTHEQYF
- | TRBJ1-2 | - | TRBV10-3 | TGTGCCATCAGTGAGTCGGGGGATCCAATACGGTATGGCTACACCTTC | CAISESGDPIRYGYTF
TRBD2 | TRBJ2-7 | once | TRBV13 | TGTGCCAGCAGCTCCAGCGGGGGCCCTAGGGAGCAGTACTTC | CASSSSGGPREQYF
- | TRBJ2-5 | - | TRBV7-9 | TGTGCCAGCAGCTTATTTGGGTTCCAAGAGACCCAGTACTTC | CASSLFGFQETQYF
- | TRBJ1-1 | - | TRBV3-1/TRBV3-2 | TGTGCCAGCAGGCACGGGGCAAACACGAGGGCTTTCTTT | CASRHGANTRAFF